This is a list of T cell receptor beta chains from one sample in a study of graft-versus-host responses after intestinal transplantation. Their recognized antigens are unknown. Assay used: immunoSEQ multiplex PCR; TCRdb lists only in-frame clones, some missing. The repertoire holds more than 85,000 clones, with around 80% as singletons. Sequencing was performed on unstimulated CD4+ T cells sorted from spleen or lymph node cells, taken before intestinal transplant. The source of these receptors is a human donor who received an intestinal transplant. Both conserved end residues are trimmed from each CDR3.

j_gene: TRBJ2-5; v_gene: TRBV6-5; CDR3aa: ASSYEGTLGTQY
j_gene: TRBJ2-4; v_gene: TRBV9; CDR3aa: ASSETSGGAKNIQY
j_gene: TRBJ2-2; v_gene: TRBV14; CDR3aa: ASSQGQGRAGELF
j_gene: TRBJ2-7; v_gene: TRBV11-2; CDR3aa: ASSRDSAGAYEQY
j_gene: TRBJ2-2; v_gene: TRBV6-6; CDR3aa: ASSLGGGTGELF
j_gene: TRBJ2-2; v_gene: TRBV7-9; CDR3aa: ASSPGTGSNTGELF
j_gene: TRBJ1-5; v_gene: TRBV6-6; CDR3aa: ASSQPGQISNQPQH
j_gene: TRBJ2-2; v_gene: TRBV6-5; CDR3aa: ASSWGQLGTGELF
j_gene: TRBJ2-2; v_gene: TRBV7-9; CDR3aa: ASSLKRNRGGELF
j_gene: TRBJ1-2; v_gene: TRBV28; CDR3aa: ASSFPQGVPYGYT
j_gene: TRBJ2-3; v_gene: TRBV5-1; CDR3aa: ASSSGTGSGDTQY
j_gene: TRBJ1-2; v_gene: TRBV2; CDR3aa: ASTVSPYGYT
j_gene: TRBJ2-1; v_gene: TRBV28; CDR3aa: ASSPSPTSGRENEQF
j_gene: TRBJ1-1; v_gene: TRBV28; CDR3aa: ASPSEGAGGMNTEAF
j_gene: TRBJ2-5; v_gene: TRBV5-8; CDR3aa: ASSLVLVETQY
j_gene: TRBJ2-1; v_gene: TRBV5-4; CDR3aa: ASRPGLAGEQF
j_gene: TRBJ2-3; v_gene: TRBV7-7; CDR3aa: ASSPTSGGLLVDTQY
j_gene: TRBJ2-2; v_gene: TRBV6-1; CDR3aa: ASRVDANTGELF
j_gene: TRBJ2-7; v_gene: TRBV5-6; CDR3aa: ASSLVQGGYEQY
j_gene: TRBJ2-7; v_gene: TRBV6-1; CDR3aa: ATMGQAYEQY
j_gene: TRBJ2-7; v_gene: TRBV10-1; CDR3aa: ATRPWDRGLSYEQY
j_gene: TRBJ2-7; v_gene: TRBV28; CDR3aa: ASSTSGQGPEQY
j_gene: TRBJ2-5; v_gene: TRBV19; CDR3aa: ATAGTGQETQY
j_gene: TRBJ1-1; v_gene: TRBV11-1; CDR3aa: ASSQRGNTEAF
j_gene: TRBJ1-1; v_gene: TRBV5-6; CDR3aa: ASSLSWTGLETEAF
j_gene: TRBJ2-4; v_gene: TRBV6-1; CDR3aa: ASSEPGTALAKNIQY
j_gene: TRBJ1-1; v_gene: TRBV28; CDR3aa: ASSLPTAGRAF
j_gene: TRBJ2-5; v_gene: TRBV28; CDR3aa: ASSTRAPGDEETQY
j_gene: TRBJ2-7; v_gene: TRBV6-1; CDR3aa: ASSFLGQGVYEQY
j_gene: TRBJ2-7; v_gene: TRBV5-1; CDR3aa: ASSLGTAGLRAYEQY
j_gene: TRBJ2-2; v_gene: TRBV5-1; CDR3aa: ASSLEVQGFTGELF
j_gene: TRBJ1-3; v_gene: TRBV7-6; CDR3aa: ASSLFAGTGAGNTIY
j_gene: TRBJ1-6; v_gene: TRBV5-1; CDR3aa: ASSLAAAGDSPLH
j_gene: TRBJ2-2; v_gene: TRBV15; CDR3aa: ATSRAGTSQNTGELF
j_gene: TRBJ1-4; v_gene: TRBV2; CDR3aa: ASKTGAPTNEKLF
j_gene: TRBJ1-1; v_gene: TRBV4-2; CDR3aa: ASSQARQNTEAF
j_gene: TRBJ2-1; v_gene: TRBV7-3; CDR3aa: ASSLGSGKYNEQF
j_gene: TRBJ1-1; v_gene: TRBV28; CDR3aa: ASSRDRGSLRGYAF
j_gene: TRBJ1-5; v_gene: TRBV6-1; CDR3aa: ASSQTGAYQPQH
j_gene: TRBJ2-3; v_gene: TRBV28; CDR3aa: ASSLDRYQGGPADTQY
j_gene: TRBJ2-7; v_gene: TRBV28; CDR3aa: ASSLNNLYEQY
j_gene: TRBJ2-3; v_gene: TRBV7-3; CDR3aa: ASSLGLAGDTTDTQY
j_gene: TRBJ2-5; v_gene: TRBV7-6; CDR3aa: ASSSGTGGETQY
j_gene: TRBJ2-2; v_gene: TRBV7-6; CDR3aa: ASSRRVTGELF
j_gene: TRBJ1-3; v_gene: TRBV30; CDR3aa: AWSVRGHSSGNTIY
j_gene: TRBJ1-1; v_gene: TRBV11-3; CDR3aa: ASSSQGADTEAF